Sequencing of this TCR beta chain was carried out in a study of CD8 T cell repertoires and HIV-1 epitope variants. Study as a whole: Separate wells received one of Twenty-five Gag or Nef variant peptides. Equal numbers of autologous T cell-negative cells presented antigen to enriched T cells.

V shed 7 bases, J shed 1 base, and the junction held 5 bases outside the gene matches. The CDR3 totals 15 residues. CDR1 is SNHLY and CDR2 is FYNNEI in the germline V gene. Profiled with immunoSEQ multiplex PCR; TCRdb holds only in-frame clones, not every one. The sample holds some 100,000 clones, 70% to 75% seen once. Sequenced sample: uncultured baseline CD8+ T cells from peripheral blood mononuclear cells (PBMCs). This TCR came from a male donor with HIV. V and J are TRBV2 and TRBJ2-5; TRBD2 agrees at 11 bases. In DNA form, the CDR3 reads TGTGCCAGCAATATAGCGGGGGGGTTCCAAGAGACCCAGTACTTC. Residues: CASNIAGGFQETQYF.